This T cell receptor (beta chain) was captured by sequencing in a study of PD-1 blockade in classical Hodgkin lymphoma. The germline V gene encodes CDR1 SGHRS and CDR2 YFSETQ. J was trimmed by 3 bases and V by 4 bases; bases with no gene match: 20. The CDR3 covers 20 residues. No patient escaped relapse after autologous stem cell transplantation, and brentuximab vedotin exposure varied. Measured with immunoSEQ multiplex PCR; TCRdb has only the in-frame clones, and not every one. The sample contains about 58,000 clones, approximately 90% of which appear only once. The chain employs TRBV5-1 and TRBJ2-7, with 12 bases fitting TRBD1. The specimen comprised peripheral blood mononuclear cells (PBMCs), sampled before the second cycle of nivolumab. The origin of this receptor is a human donor with classical Hodgkin lymphoma. Written as DNA, the CDR3 is TGCGCCAGCAGCAGTCACACCGGGACAGGGGGCGCGTTTGTCTTCTACGAGCAGTACTTC. Its translation is CASSSHTGTGGAFVFYEQYF.